The present entry profiles one T cell receptor (beta chain) with its context. This entry comes from a study of blood T cell repertoires in COVID-19. As for the study in general: Samples of COVID-19 (acute and convalescent) were obtained from the United States, Italy and Spain.

Per the germline V gene, CDR1 is LGHDT and CDR2 is YNNKEL (reference sequence). V trimming: 4 bases; J trimming: 1 base; junction bases outside the gene matches: 8. This CDR3 has 16 residues. Assay used: immunoSEQ multiplex PCR; TCRdb lists only in-frame clones, some missing. In the table there are roughly 280,000 clones, less than 90% of which are singletons. The receptor's source is a man aged 55 to 70 with acute or convalescent COVID-19. Sample: peripheral blood. The V call is TRBV3-1 (or the pseudogene TRBV3-2), the J call TRBJ2-3; TRBD2 matches 7 bases. The CDR3 protein is CASSRRGGGGTDTQYF. The CDR3 nucleotides read TGTGCCAGCAGCCGGCGTGGCGGGGGAGGCACAGATACGCAGTATTTT.